These 23 T cell receptor beta chains originate from one sample sequenced in a study of blood T cell repertoires in COVID-19. Here immunoSEQ multiplex PCR was the method, and the copy in TCRdb shows in-frame clones only, minus some. Of hundreds of thousands of clones listed, approximately 86% were seen once; the top ten hold under 8.5%. Sequenced: peripheral blood. These TCRs come from a woman in her sixties or seventies with COVID-19, enrolled during active disease.

The V call is TRBV10-3, the J call TRBJ2-7, with 10 bases aligning to TRBD2. The CDR3 covers 12 residues. The germline V gene encodes CDR1 ENHRY and CDR2 SYGVKD. J lost 4 bases, V lost 7 bases, and 1 base had no gene match. The CDR3 DNA is TGTGCCATCAAAGCGGGGGGGTACGAGCAGTACTTC. This encodes CAIKAGGYEQYF.

The V gene is TRBV28, the J gene TRBJ2-7; 7 nucleotides agree with TRBD1. CDR3 length: 16 residues. J lost 0 bases, V lost 4 bases, and 9 bases had no gene match. Germline CDR1 is MDHEN and CDR2 is SYDVKM. The CDR3 region is CASSSSGTERSYEQYF. The DNA for the CDR3 is TGTGCCAGCAGTTCCTCCGGGACAGAACGCTCCTACGAGCAGTACTTC.

This clone was seen a single time. The V call is TRBV19, the J call TRBJ1-1; 11 nucleotides agree with TRBD1. Germline CDR1 LNHDA, CDR2 SQIVND (reference sequence). There are 17 residues in the CDR3. After removal of 1 base from V and 2 bases from J, the junction contained 6 bases not matched to a gene. For the CDR3, the DNA is TGTGCCAGTAGTATAGGCCTCGGACAGGGGGCTAACACTGAAGCTTTCTTT. Translating gives CASSIGLGQGANTEAFF.

The chain links TRBV2 to TRBJ1-2, with 8 bases matching TRBD1. The V and J ends lost 6 bases and 2 bases, in that order; junction bases with no gene match: 5. The CDR3 contains 14 residues. The germline CDR1 and CDR2 sequences are SNHLY and FYNNEI. CDR3: CASRWDRLNYGYTF. The CDR3 coding sequence is TGTGCCAGCAGATGGGACAGGCTAAACTATGGCTACACCTTC. Filled out from reference TRBV2 and TRBJ1-2, the complete variable domain reads EPEVTQTPSHQVTQMGQEVILRCVPISNHLYFYWYRQILGQKVEFLVSFYNNEISEKSEIFDDQFSVERPDGSNFTLKIRSTKLEDSAMYFCASRWDRLNYGYTFGSGTRLTVV.

The DNA of the CDR3 is TGTGCCAGCTCATTGATAACAGGGGCCAATCAGCCCCAGCATTTT. It is translated as CASSLITGANQPQHF. V usage is TRBV18 and J usage is TRBJ1-5; 7 bases agree with TRBD1. Germline V CDR1 and CDR2: KGHSH, LQKENI. The CDR3 consists of 15 residues. V was clipped by 5 bases and J by 3 bases; unmatched bases: 7.

This chain joins TRBV4-3 and TRBJ1-4, with D unclear. Germline V gives CDR1 LGHNA, CDR2 YSLEER. This CDR3 contains 15 residues. Trimming stripped 0 bases from V and 6 bases from J, with 11 bases between. CDR3 sequence: CASSQDLQAHEKLFF. DNA of the CDR3: TGCGCCAGCAGCCAAGATTTGCAGGCTCATGAAAAACTGTTTTTT.

V and J are TRBV9 and TRBJ2-5; 7 bases align to TRBD2. CDR1 SGDLS and CDR2 YYNGEE come from the germline V gene. The CDR3 is 10 residues long. CDR3 bases: TGTGCTAGCGGGCAAGGCGCCCAGTACTTC. Protein product: CASGQGAQYF.

The J gene is TRBJ1-6, the V gene TRBV2; the match to TRBD1 covers 9 bases. Trimming took 5 bases from V and 7 from J; bases not matched to a gene: 6. The CDR3 has 15 residues. Germline CDR1 and CDR2: SNHLY and FYNNEI. CDR3 nucleotides: TGTGCCAGCAGTTCGGGACAGGGCTCCAATTCACCCCTCCACTTT. Protein sequence: CASSSGQGSNSPLHF.

The chain uses TRBV5-4 and TRBJ2-1, with D possibly matching TRBD1 (5 bases). The CDR3 has 14 residues. Trimming took 0 bases from V and 5 from J, leaving 9 bases between them. Germline CDR1 reads SGHNT; CDR2 reads YYREEE (reference sequence). CDR3 in amino acids: CASSLGGRNNEQFF. DNA of the CDR3: TGTGCCAGCAGCTTGGGGGGCCGCAACAATGAGCAGTTCTTC.

The rearrangement joins TRBV18 to TRBJ1-2, with D tentatively TRBD1 (6 bases). This CDR3 is 13 amino acids long. The V end was cut by 4 bases, the J end by 4 bases, with 10 bases between. CDR1 KGHSH and CDR2 LQKENI come from the germline V gene. CDR3 coding DNA: TGTGCCAGCTCACAGGACAGTTTCTATGGCTACACCTTC. This gives the protein CASSQDSFYGYTF.

The CDR3 sequence: CASLRQGAGYTF. In DNA, the CDR3 is TGTGCCAGCCTTAGACAGGGGGCTGGCTACACCTTC. The J gene is TRBJ1-2, the V gene TRBV12-3 or TRBV12-4, with TRBD1 matching over 10 bases. With V trimmed by 8 bases and J by 7 bases, 4 bases remained unmatched. The CDR3 is 12 amino acids.

The chain has TRBV27 and TRBJ2-7; D remains unclear. This CDR3 is built from 15 residues. Looked up from germline, CDR1 is MNHEY and CDR2 is SMNVEV (reference sequence). Trimming took off 3 bases at V and 2 bases at J, with 14 bases between the two ends. CDR3 sequence (DNA): TGTGCCAGCAGTTTGAGGTCATATGATACCTACGAGCAGTACTTC. This sequence encodes CASSLRSYDTYEQYF.

The rearrangement uses TRBV27 and TRBJ1-2; no definite D call. This CDR3 region has 14 residues. V lost 10 bases and J 2 bases, leaving 17 bases between the germline ends. The V gene's germline CDR1 is MNHEY and CDR2 SMNVEV (reference sequence). The CDR3 loop is CATTPRGGNYGYTF. Written as DNA, the CDR3 is TGTGCCACCACCCCGCGAGGAGGAAACTATGGCTACACCTTC.

The chain carries TRBV12-5 and TRBJ1-2; possibly TRBD1 for D (5 bases). Germline V lookup: CDR1 LGHNT, CDR2 FRNRAP. Trimming removed 2 bases at V and 4 bases at J, with 8 bases between. The length of the CDR3 is 13 residues. CDR3 sequence (DNA): TGTGCTAGTGGTTTGCGACAGACCTATGGCTACACCTTC. Translated: CASGLRQTYGYTF.

This clone was counted a few times. The chain carries TRBV30 and TRBJ1-6; D gene unclear. Germline loops: CDR1 GTSNPN, CDR2 SVGIG (reference sequence). This CDR3 has 13 residues. The V end was cut by 4 bases, the J end by 8 bases, with 12 bases between. The CDR3 spells CAWIRSGDSPLHF. As DNA, the CDR3 is TGTGCCTGGATTAGGTCCGGGGATTCACCCCTCCACTTT.

The chain uses TRBV7-7 and TRBJ2-1, with 10 bases identical to TRBD1. V shed 3 bases and J 8 bases; nucleotides not matched to a gene: 7. This CDR3 has 15 amino acids. The germline CDR1 and CDR2 sequences are SSHAT and FNYEAQ (reference sequence). The CDR3 DNA reads TGTGCCAGCAGCTTGGGGACAGGGGTCACCGATGAGCAGTTCTTC. Protein: CASSLGTGVTDEQFF.

On this clone: The sample has other DNA sequences that encode this CDR3 too. The J gene is TRBJ2-3, the V gene TRBV5-1, with 14 nucleotides matching TRBD2. CDR3 length equals 16 residues. The germline V gene encodes CDR1 SGHRS and CDR2 YFSETQ. The ends lost 4 bases at V and 6 bases at J; junction bases unmatched: 7. The CDR3 coding sequence is TGCGCCAGCAGCAGAGGGACTAGCGGGGGAGCGGATACGCAGTATTTT. This translates into CASSRGTSGGADTQYF.

The chain links TRBV5-1 to TRBJ1-3; D gene unclear. The CDR3 is made up of 12 amino acids. The germline gives CDR1 SGHRS, CDR2 YFSETQ. Trimming removed 7 bases from V and 1 base from J, with 6 bases in between. In nucleotides, the CDR3 is TGCGCCAGCTCAGATTCTGGAAACACCATATATTTT. Amino acids: CASSDSGNTIYF.

This rearrangement joins TRBV10-3 to TRBJ2-3; D is possibly TRBD2 (6 bases). CDR3 length: 15 amino acids. V lost 3 bases, J lost 0 bases, and 10 bases lay in between. Germline V gives CDR1 ENHRY, CDR2 SYGVKD. The DNA of the CDR3 is TGTGCCATCAGTGACCCTGGGGGGAGCACAGATACGCAGTATTTT. Amino acids: CAISDPGGSTDTQYF.

This rearrangement joins TRBV7-2 to TRBJ2-5, with 15 positions matching TRBD2. The germline V gene has CDR1 SGHTA and CDR2 FQGNSA. The CDR3 length is 17 residues. V was pared by 2 bases and J by 5 bases, with 6 bases of the junction left unmatched. The CDR3 nucleotides are TGTGCCAGCAGCTTAAGACGGACTAGCGGGGGGGAGGAGACCCAGTACTTC. This encodes CASSLRRTSGGEETQYF.

This clone was recorded once. V is TRBV18 and J is TRBJ1-1, with TRBD1 identical over 8 bases. Germline-derived CDR1 and CDR2 are KGHSH and LQKENI. The CDR3 has 15 residues. V lost 3 bases, J lost 5 bases, and 8 bases stayed unmatched. The CDR3 sequence is CASSPPQTGVTEAFF. CDR3 DNA sequence: TGTGCCAGCTCACCCCCGCAGACAGGGGTAACTGAAGCTTTCTTT.

This chain links TRBV18 with TRBJ1-2; D gene uncertain. Germline V gene data show CDR1 as KGHSH and CDR2 as LQKENI. CDR3 size: 14 residues. The ends were cut back, 3 bases at V and 4 bases at J, with 12 bases in the middle. The CDR3 region is CASSPSADLYGYTF. Here the CDR3 DNA reads TGTGCCAGCTCACCTTCTGCAGATCTCTATGGCTACACCTTC.

The chain uses TRBV5-1 and TRBJ2-3, with 10 bases fitting TRBD1. Per germline, CDR1 SGHRS and CDR2 YFSETQ. V trimming: 3 bases; J trimming: 1 base; junction bases outside the gene matches: 11. This CDR3 is 18 amino acids long. In DNA, the CDR3 is TGCGCCAGCAGCTCCGAGGGCTTCGGGACAGGGGGCACAGATACGCAGTATTTT. Protein sequence: CASSSEGFGTGGTDTQYF.